One T cell receptor beta chain is described in this entry. V was clipped by 1 base and J by 3 bases, with 11 bases between them. Per germline, CDR1 MGHDK and CDR2 SYGVNS. The CDR3 sequence is 15 residues long. These data come from a study of blood T cell repertoires in COVID-19. The data were produced by immunoSEQ multiplex PCR, yet TCRdb's version contains in-frame clones alone and is incomplete. The top ten hold approximately 15% of the sample, which has 150,000 to 200,000 clones, roughly three quarters seen once. Sequencing input: peripheral blood. The TCR was taken from a man in his 60s with active or convalescent COVID-19. The chain recombines TRBV25-1 with TRBJ2-3; D not resolved. The CDR3 DNA follows: TGTGCCAGCAGTGAATCTACTAAGGAGACAGATACGCAGTATTTT. It specifies CASSESTKETDTQYF.